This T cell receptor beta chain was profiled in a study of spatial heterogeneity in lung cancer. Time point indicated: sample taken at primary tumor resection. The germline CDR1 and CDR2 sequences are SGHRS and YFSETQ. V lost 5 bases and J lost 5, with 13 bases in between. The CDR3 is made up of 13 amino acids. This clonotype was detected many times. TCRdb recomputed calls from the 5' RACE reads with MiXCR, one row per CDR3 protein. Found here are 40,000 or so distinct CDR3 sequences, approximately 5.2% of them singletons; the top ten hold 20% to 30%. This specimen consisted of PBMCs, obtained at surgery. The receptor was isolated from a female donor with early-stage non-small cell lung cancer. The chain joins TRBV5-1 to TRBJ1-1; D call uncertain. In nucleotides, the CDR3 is TGCGCCAGCAGGGAGGACGCCGATACTGAAGCTTTCTTT. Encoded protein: CASREDADTEAFF. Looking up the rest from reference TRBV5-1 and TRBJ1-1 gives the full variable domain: KAGVTQTPRYLIKTRGQQVTLSCSPISGHRSVSWYQQTPGQGLQFLFEYFSETQRNKGNFPGRFSGRQFSNSRSEMNVSTLELGDSALYLCASREDADTEAFFGQGTRLTVV.